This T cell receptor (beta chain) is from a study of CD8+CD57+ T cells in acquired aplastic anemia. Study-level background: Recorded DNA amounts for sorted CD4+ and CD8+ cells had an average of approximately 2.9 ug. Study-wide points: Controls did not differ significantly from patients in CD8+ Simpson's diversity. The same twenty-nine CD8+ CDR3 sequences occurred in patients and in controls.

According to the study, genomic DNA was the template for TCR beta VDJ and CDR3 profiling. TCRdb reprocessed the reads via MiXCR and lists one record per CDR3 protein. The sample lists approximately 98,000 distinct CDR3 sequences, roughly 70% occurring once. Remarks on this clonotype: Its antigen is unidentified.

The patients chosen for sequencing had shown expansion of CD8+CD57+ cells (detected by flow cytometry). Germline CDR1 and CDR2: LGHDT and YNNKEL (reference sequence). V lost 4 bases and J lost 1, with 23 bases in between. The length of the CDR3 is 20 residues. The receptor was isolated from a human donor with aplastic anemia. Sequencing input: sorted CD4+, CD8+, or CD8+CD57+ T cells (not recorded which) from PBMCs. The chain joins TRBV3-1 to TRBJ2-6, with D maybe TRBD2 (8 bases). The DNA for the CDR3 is TGTGCCAGCAGCCCAAACCTCGGACAGGCGGGAGGATCTGGGGCCAACGTCCTGACTTTC. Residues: CASSPNLGQAGGSGANVLTF.